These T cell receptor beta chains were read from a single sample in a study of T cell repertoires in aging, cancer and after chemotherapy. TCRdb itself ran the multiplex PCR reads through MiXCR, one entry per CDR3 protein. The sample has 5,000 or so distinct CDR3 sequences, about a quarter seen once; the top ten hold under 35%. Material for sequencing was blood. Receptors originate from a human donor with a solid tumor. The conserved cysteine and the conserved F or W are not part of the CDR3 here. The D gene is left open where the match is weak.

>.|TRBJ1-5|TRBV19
ASSIGRTIYQPQH
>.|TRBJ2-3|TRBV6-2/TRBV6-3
ASSYTGPSLTDTQY
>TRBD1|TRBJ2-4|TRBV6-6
ASSYYTGGSENIQY
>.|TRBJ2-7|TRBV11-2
ASSLASYEQY
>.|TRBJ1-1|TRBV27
ASSWGAETEAF
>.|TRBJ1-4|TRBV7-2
ASKRGLTNEKLF
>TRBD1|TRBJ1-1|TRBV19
ASRRETGGGGLIPYKAF
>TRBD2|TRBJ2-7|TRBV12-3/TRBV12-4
ASSWGLAGAVEQY
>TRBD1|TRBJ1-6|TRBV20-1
SARMGTGSSPLH
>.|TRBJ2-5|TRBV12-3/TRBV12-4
ASSLGPGVVQETQY
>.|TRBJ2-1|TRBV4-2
ASSHIGVNEQF
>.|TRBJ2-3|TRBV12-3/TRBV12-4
ASSWSGASTDTQY
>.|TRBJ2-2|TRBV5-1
ASSPLQGGLDTGELF
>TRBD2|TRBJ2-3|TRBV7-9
ASSSWTSGSTDTQY
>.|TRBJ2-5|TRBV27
ASSPTVEETQY
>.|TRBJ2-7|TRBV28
ASSLSFPTRESYEQY
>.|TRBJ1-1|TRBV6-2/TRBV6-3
ASSQPPDSRLNTEAF
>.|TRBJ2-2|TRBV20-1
SPYGRDRELF
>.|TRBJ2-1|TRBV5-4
ASSPPFGTEQF
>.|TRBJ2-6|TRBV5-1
ASSGRASGANVLT
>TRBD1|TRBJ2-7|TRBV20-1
SARDSDRSYYEQY
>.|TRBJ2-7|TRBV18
ASSPGLVSISTGQY
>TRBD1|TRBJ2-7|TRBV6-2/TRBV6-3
ASSYNWRDRSYEQY
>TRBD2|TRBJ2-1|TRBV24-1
ATSEPSGPYNEQF
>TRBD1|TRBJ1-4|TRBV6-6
ASSYRQGASREKLF
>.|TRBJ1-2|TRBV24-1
ATSDFTGDGYT
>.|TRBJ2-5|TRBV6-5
ASRALGAGNQETQY
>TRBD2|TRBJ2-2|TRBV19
ASSMTSGSQTGELF
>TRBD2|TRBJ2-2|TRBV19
ASSPGGGPNTGELF
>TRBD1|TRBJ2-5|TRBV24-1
ATSPQGAHQETQY
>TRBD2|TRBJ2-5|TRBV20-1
SARSGGKETQY
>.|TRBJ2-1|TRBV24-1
ATSAKNEQF
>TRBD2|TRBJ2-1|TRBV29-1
SVELAAYNEQF
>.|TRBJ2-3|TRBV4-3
ASSQVTGSGLTDTQY
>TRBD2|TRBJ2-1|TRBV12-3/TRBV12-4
ASSVFSSGAYNEQF
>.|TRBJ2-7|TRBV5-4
ASMTLGQSYEQY
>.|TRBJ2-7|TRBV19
ASRKTPLMGEQY
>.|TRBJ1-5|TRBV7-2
ASSLERQSNQPQH
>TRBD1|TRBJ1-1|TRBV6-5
ASSYDRGGRTEAF
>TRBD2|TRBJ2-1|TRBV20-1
SARAGTSGDNEQF
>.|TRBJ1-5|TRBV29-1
SVVGDNQPQH
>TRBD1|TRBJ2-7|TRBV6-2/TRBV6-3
ASSLFGQGFYEQY
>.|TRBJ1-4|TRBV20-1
SARVGGLVGKLF
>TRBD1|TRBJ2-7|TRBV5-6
ASSLWGQSSYEQY
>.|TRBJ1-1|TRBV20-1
SAESPRLNTEAF
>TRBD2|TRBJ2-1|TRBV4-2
ASSQELAGEGVNEQF
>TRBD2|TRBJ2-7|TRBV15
ATSREGGESTYEQY
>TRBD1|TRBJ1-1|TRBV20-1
SARTGGQASTEAF
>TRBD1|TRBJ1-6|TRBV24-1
ATHRGARYSPLH